This T cell receptor (beta chain) is from a study of Graves' ophthalmopathy and Graves' hyperthyroidism. Amplification of the TCR beta CDR3 regions used RNA transcripts (as template). A first-round RT-PCR used HTBI primers, followed by a second-round multiplex PCR. TCRdb re-derived calls from the multiplex PCR reads in MiXCR, one entry per CDR3 protein. The table records almost 400,000 distinct CDR3 sequences, around 18% of them present only once. Study results and caveats: Detected in blood as well were most expanded thyroid clonotypes with frequency above 0.001. Sensitivity of about 67% and specificity of approximately 72% were achieved by the model that predicted ophthalmopathy progression.

CAS ≥3, NOSPECS ≥4, moderate-to-severe activity and duration under 3 months marked donors with ophthalmopathy. This clonotype was seen at least ten times. Its antigen is still unknown. V dropped 5 bases and J dropped 8; count of bases not matched to a gene: 4. The length of the CDR3 is 14 residues. The specimen sequenced was peripheral blood. The chain couples TRBV12-3 or TRBV12-4 to TRBJ1-6; 9 bases map to TRBD1. The receptor was isolated from a woman aged 18-29 years with Graves' ophthalmopathy. The CDR3 is CASSPGTGYSPLHF. In nucleotides, the CDR3 is TGTGCCAGCAGTCCCGGGACAGGGTATTCACCCCTCCACTTT.